This TCR beta chain was captured in a study of CD8+ T cells in alopecia areata. It was cDNA, reverse transcribed from extracted RNA, that served as the sequencing template. Generated by immunoSEQ multiplex PCR, the TCRdb table keeps only in-frame clones and is missing some. The top ten clones hold about 20% of a sample with about 42,000 clones, about 71% of them seen once. Germline-derived CDR1 and CDR2 are SQVTM and ANQGSEA. There are 14 residues in the CDR3. Trimming shortened V by 0 bases and J by 2 bases, and 10 bases separated the two germline ends. The treatment: oral pan-JAK inhibitor, 5-10 mg twice daily.

Sequencing used CD8+ T cells sorted from blood, obtained at week 4, from a patient treated with tofacitinib. The chain has TRBV29-1 and TRBJ1-1; D not resolved. The sequence was obtained from a human donor with alopecia areata. The chain's CDR3 is CSVEDGQVNTEAFF. The DNA of the CDR3 is TGCAGCGTTGAAGATGGCCAGGTCAACACTGAAGCTTTCTTT.